Each of the 10 T cell receptor beta chains below was sequenced from the same sample in a study of T cell repertoires in cytomegalovirus infection (dated 2019 in TCRdb). Sequencing was carried out with an Illumina HiSeq 1500. The public reads were quality trimmed at Q25 with fastp and then assembled into clones with MiXCR by TCRdb, keeping productive beta chains. Here each entry gathers all rows of one CDR3 protein and keeps the most common genes and DNA. The sample table records about 890,000 distinct CDR3 sequences; less than 40% of these occur just once. Clones ranked in the top ten supply over 12% of the sample. The antigens for these receptors are not known. Explained via the paper, the treatment or condition label denotes: in vitro stimulation with specific CMV peptide epitopes to enrich CMV-specific T cells. This material consisted of cultured CD8+ T cells from PBMCs, taken from culture after CMV antigen stimulation. The origin of the receptors is a human donor in good health (CMV status not recorded). Some clones in this sample may be carry-over from other donors' samples.

The rearrangement links TRBV7-9 to TRBJ1-6; the match to TRBD1 covers 8 bases. Germline lookup yields CDR1 SEHNR and CDR2 FQNEAQ (reference sequence). J was trimmed by 7 bases and V by 5 bases; bases with no gene match: 7. This CDR3 comprises 15 residues. The CDR3 DNA follows: TGTGCCAGCAGCCCCGTGACAGGGGCGAATTCACCCCTCCACTTT. Its protein product is CASSPVTGANSPLHF.

CDR3: CASRSNDEKLFF. CDR3 bases: TGTGCCAGCAGGTCGAATGATGAAAAACTGTTTTTT. This chain uses TRBV3-1 with TRBJ1-4; D uncertain. The germline V gene has CDR1 LGHDT and CDR2 YNNKEL (reference sequence). There are 12 residues in the CDR3. V dropped 6 bases and J dropped 6 bases, with 8 bases sitting between them.

V gene TRBV4-3 combines with J gene TRBJ1-1; no reliable D call. Per the germline V gene, CDR1 is LGHNA and CDR2 is YSLEER. Trimming took 4 bases from V and 6 from J, leaving 15 bases between them. CDR3 size: 14 residues. The chain's CDR3 is CASSPGMTAAEAFF. CDR3 bases: TGCGCCAGCAGCCCCGGGATGACGGCCGCTGAAGCTTTCTTT.

Of note for this clonotype: A much larger clone is a single base away; this may be a read error. V usage is TRBV7-6 and J usage is TRBJ2-7; 8 bases line up with TRBD1. Germline assignment: CDR1 SGHVS and CDR2 FNYEAQ. The CDR3 runs to 15 residues. Trimming at V came to 5 bases and at J to 5 bases, leaving 11 bases not matched to a gene. The CDR3: CASSQKGQGVNEQYF. For the CDR3, the DNA is TGTGCCAGCAGCCAAAAAGGACAGGGAGTCAACGAGCAGTACTTC.

This clonotype was seen once. The chain couples TRBV7-6 to TRBJ1-4; TRBD1 matches 7 bases. Germline-derived CDR1 and CDR2 are SGHVS and FNYEAQ. V was pared by 6 bases and J by 8 bases, with 9 bases of the junction left unmatched. The CDR3 spans 14 residues. The CDR3 DNA follows: TGTGCCAGCAGAGCAACCGGGACAGACGAAAAACTGTTTTTT. This sequence encodes CASRATGTDEKLFF.

The V gene is TRBV4-1, the J gene TRBJ2-1, with 9 bases that match TRBD2. Germline V gives CDR1 MGHRA, CDR2 YSYEKL. Trimming took 4 bases from V and 4 from J; bases not matched to a gene: 8. The CDR3 has 16 residues. CDR3 in DNA: TGCGCCAGCAGCCTCCCGATTAGCGGGGGTTACAATGAGCAGTTCTTC. Translated: CASSLPISGGYNEQFF.

This chain uses TRBV4-2 with TRBJ2-5; 8 positions match TRBD2. Trimming cost V 0 bases and J 1 base; bases outside gene matches: 7. Germline values: CDR1 LGHNA, CDR2 YNFKEQ. CDR3 length: 17 amino acids. The CDR3 nucleotides are TGTGCCAGCAGCCAAGATATAAATAGCGGGATCCAAGAGACCCAGTACTTC. Amino acids: CASSQDINSGIQETQYF.

The rearrangement joins TRBV7-2 to TRBJ1-4; TRBD1 might be the D (5 bases). This CDR3 has 13 amino acids. Germline V gives CDR1 SGHTA, CDR2 FQGNSA. V lost 8 bases to trimming and J lost 8 bases, with 15 bases between them. This chain's CDR3 is CASPWLRDEKLFF. The CDR3 DNA follows: TGTGCCAGCCCATGGCTTAGGGACGAAAAACTGTTTTTT.

This clonotype was recorded many times. This chain joins TRBV7-9 and TRBJ2-3, with a weak D call TRBD1 (6 bases). V was cut by 5 bases and J by 0 bases, with 15 bases left in between. Per germline, CDR1 SEHNR and CDR2 FQNEAQ (reference sequence). The CDR3 has 16 amino acids. This CDR3 reads CASSPRGTDSTDTQYF. In DNA form, the CDR3 reads TGTGCCAGCAGCCCCAGGGGTACAGACAGCACAGATACGCAGTATTTT.

In its sample, this clonotype was seen a few times. The chain joins TRBV20-1 to TRBJ2-5, with 9 bases identical to TRBD2. Per germline, CDR1 DFQATT and CDR2 SNEGSKA (reference sequence). Unmatched junction bases numbered 8, after V lost 0 bases and J lost 6 bases. This CDR3 is 15 amino acids long. This CDR3 is CSAREPGLAGQTQYF. For the CDR3, the DNA is TGCAGTGCTAGAGAACCGGGGCTAGCGGGACAGACCCAGTACTTC.